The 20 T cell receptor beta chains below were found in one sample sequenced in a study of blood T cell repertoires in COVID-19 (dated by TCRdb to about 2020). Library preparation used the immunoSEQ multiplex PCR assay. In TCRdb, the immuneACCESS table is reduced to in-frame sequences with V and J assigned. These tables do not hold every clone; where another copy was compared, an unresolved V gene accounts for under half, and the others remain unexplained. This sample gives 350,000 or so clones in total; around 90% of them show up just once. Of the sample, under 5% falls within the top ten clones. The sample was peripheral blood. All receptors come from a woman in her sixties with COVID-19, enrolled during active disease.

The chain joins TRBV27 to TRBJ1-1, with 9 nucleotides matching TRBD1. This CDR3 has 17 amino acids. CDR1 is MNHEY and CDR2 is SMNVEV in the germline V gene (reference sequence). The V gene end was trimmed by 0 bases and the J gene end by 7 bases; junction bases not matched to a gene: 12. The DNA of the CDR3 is TGTGCCAGCAGTTTATCCCCGTATAGTGGACAGGGGAGTGAAGCTTTCTTT. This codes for CASSLSPYSGQGSEAFF.

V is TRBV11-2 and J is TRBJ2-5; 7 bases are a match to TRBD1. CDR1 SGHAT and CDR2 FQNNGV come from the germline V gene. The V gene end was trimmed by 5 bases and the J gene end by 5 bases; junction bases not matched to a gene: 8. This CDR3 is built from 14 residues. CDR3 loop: CASSNDRVRETQYF. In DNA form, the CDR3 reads TGTGCCAGCAGCAACGACAGGGTACGGGAGACCCAGTACTTC. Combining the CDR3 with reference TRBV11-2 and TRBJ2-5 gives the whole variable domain EAGVAQSPRYKIIEKRQSVAFWCNPISGHATLYWYQQILGQGPKLLIQFQNNGVVDDSQLPKDRFSAERLKGVDSTLKIQPAKLEDSAVYLCASSNDRVRETQYFGPGTRLLVL.

CDR3 residues: CASSEFQGIGYTF. The CDR3 DNA follows: TGTGCCAGCAGTGAGTTTCAGGGTATCGGCTACACCTTC. V is TRBV6-1 and J is TRBJ1-2; weak D call: TRBD1 (5 bases). V was pared by 3 bases and J by 8 bases, with 13 bases between. CDR3 length: 13 residues. Germline loops: CDR1 MNHNS, CDR2 SASEGT.

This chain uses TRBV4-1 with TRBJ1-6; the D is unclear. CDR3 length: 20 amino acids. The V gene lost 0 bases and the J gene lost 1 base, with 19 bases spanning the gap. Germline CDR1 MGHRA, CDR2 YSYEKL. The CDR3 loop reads CASSQDRDGRVGSYNSPLHF. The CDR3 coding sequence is TGCGCCAGCAGCCAAGATCGTGACGGGAGGGTTGGGTCCTATAATTCACCCCTCCACTTT.

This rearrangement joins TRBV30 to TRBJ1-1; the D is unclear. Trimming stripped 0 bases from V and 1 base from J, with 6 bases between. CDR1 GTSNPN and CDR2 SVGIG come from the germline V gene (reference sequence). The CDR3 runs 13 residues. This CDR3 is CAWSVQRNTEAFF. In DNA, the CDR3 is TGTGCCTGGAGTGTACAAAGGAACACTGAAGCTTTCTTT.

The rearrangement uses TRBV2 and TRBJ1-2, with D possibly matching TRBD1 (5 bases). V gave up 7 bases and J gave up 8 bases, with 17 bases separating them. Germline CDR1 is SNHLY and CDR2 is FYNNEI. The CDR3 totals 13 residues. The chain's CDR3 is CASTGDSLKGYTF. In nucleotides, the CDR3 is TGTGCCAGCACCGGAGACAGCCTTAAGGGCTACACCTTC. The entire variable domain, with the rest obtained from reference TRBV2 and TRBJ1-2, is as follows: EPEVTQTPSHQVTQMGQEVILRCVPISNHLYFYWYRQILGQKVEFLVSFYNNEISEKSEIFDDQFSVERPDGSNFTLKIRSTKLEDSAMYFCASTGDSLKGYTFGSGTRLTVV.

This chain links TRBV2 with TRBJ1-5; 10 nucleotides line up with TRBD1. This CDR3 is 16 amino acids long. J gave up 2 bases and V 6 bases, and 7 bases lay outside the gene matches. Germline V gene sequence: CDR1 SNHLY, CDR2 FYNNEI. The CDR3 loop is CASRPTGTGGNQPQHF. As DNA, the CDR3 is TGTGCCAGCAGGCCTACCGGGACAGGGGGCAATCAGCCCCAGCATTTT.

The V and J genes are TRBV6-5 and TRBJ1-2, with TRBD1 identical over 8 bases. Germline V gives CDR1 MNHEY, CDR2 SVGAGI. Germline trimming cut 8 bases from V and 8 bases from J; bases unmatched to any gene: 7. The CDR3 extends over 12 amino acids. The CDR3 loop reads CASWGQAKGYTF. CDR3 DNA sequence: TGTGCCAGCTGGGGACAGGCAAAGGGCTACACCTTC.

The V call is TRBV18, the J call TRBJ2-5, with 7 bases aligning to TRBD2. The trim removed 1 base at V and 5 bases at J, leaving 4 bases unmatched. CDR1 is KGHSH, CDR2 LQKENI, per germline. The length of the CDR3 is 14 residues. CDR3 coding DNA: TGTGCCAGCTCACCACACCCAGCGGGGGAGACCCAGTACTTC. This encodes CASSPHPAGETQYF.

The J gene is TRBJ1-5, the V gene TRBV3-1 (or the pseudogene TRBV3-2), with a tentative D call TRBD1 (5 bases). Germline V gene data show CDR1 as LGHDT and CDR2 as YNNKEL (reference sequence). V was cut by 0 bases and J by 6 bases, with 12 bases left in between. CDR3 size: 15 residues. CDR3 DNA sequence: TGTGCCAGCAGCCAAGATTCTGGGGGAGGTCAGCCCCAGCATTTT. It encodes CASSQDSGGGQPQHF.

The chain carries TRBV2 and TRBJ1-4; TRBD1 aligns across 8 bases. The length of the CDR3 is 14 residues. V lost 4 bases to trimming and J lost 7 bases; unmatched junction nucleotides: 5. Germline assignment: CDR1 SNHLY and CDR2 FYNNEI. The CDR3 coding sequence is TGTGCCAGCAGTGGAGGGACAGGCATTGAAAAACTGTTTTTT. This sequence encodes CASSGGTGIEKLFF.

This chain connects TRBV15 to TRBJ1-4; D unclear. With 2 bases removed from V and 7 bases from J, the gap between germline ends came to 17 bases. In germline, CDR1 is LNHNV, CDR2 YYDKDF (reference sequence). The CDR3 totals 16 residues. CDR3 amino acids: CATSRTPTEMSEKLFF. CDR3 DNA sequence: TGTGCCACCAGCAGAACCCCGACTGAGATGAGTGAAAAACTGTTTTTT.

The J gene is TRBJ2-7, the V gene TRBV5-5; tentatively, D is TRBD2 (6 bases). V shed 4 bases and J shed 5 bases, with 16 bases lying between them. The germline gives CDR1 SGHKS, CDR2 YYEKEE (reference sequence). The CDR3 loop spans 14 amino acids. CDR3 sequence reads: CASSTGLLTDEQYF. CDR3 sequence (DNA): TGTGCCAGCAGCACCGGACTACTAACCGACGAGCAGTACTTC.

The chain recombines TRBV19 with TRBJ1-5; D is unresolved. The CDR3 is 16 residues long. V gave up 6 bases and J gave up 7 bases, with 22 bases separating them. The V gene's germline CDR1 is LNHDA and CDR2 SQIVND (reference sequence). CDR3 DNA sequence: TGTGCCAGTAGCTTCTCGGGAAGGGCAGGAGGGCAGCCCCAGCATTTT. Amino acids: CASSFSGRAGGQPQHF.

In DNA form, the CDR3 reads TGTGCCAGCAGCTTAGTGGGGCTGGCGGTTACTGAAGCTTTCTTT. It is translated as CASSLVGLAVTEAFF. The rearrangement joins TRBV7-2 to TRBJ1-1; TRBD1 is a possible D gene (5 bases). The ends were cut back, 1 base at V and 5 bases at J, with 14 bases in the middle. The V gene's germline CDR1 is SGHTA and CDR2 FQGNSA. The CDR3 is made up of 15 amino acids.

CDR3 DNA sequence: TGTGCCAGCCGAACCGGGACAGATAATTCACCCCTCCACTTT. Encoded protein: CASRTGTDNSPLHF. V usage is TRBV18 and J usage is TRBJ1-6, with TRBD1 identical over 7 bases. The CDR3 covers 14 residues. Trimming took 8 bases from V and 5 from J; bases not matched to a gene: 6. Germline-derived CDR1 and CDR2 are KGHSH and LQKENI.

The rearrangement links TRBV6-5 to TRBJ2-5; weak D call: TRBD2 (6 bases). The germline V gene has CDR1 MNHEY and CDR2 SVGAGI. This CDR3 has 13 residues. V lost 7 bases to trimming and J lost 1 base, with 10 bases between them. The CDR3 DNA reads TGTGCCAGCATCCGGACTATCCAAGAGACCCAGTACTTC. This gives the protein CASIRTIQETQYF.

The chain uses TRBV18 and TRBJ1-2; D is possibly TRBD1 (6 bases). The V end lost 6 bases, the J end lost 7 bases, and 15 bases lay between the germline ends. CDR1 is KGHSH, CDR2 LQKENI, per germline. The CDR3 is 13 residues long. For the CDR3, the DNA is TGTGCCAGCTCCCCGGGACAACTAAGTGGCTACACCTTC. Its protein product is CASSPGQLSGYTF.

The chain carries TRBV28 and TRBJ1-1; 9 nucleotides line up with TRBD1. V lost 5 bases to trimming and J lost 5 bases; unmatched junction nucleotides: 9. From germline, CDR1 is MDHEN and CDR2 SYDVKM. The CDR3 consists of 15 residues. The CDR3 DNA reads TGTGCCAGCAGTCTCAGACGGACAGGGGTTACTGAAGCTTTCTTT. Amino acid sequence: CASSLRRTGVTEAFF.

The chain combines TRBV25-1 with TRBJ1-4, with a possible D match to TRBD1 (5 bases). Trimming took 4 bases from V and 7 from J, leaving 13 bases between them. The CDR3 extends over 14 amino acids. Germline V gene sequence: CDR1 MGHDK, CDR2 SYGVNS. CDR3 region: CASSGSGTGEKLFF. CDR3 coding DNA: TGTGCCAGCAGTGGATCCGGGACTGGTGAAAAACTGTTTTTT.